The T cell receptor (beta chain) under discussion was sequenced for a study of blood T cell repertoires in COVID-19. Only in-frame clones appear in the TCRdb table, and some are missing; sequencing was by immunoSEQ multiplex PCR. The sample lists 250,000 to 300,000 clones; roughly 85% were seen once. Trimming removed 5 bases from V and 3 bases from J; junction bases left unmatched: 6. CDR3 length: 15 residues. Germline CDR1 SNHLY, CDR2 FYNNEI. The chain links TRBV2 to TRBJ2-1; 8 bases fit TRBD2. Sequences were obtained from peripheral blood. The TCR sequence derives from a woman in her twenties or thirties with active or convalescent COVID-19. CDR3 sequence (DNA): TGTGCCAGCAGTCAAGAGACTAGCGACTACAATGAGCAGTTCTTC. Amino acids: CASSQETSDYNEQFF.